This TCR beta chain was observed in a study of T cell clonality in common variable immunodeficiency. Findings of the study overall: In common variable immunodeficiency, TCR beta chains reportedly carried fewer deletions and N-nucleotide insertions.

This clone was seen only a few times. As yet, its antigen is unknown. The read terminates 3 residues before the CDR3 end, so the remaining end is supplied by the germline J gene. The CDR3 spans 15 residues. Germline loops: CDR1 SGHTA, CDR2 FQGTGA. Some clones are missing from TCRdb's copy, which holds only in-frame ones; the method was immunoSEQ multiplex PCR. This sample shows 25,000 to 30,000 clones and no singletons; roughly 3% rests with the ten largest. The rearrangement uses TRBV7-3 and TRBJ2-3, with 8 bases aligning to TRBD2. The sequenced material came from peripheral blood mononuclear cells. This TCR came from a human donor with common variable immunodeficiency. The sequenced part of the CDR3 DNA is TGTGCCAGCAGCAGTAGCGGGGCGGGCTCGGAAACG. Translated: CASSSSGAGSET. The CDR3 as a whole reads CASSSSGAGSETQYF.